This T cell receptor beta chain originates from a study of control samples from healthy donors and cancer patients. Measured with immunoSEQ multiplex PCR; TCRdb has only the in-frame clones, and not every one. This sample has 89,000 or so clones, with more than 75% found just once. V was cut by 1 base and J by 4 bases, with 3 bases left in between. Looked up from germline, CDR1 is SNHLY and CDR2 is FYNNEI. There are 12 residues in the CDR3. This clonotype originated in a man aged 45-65 years in good health. The chain uses TRBV2 and TRBJ2-3; D is ambiguous. The sample consisted of blood. In DNA, the CDR3 is TGTGCCAGCAGTGAAGTCTCAGATACGCAGTATTTT. It encodes CASSEVSDTQYF. Together with reference TRBV2 and TRBJ2-3, the CDR3 gives the full variable domain: EPEVTQTPSHQVTQMGQEVILRCVPISNHLYFYWYRQILGQKVEFLVSFYNNEISEKSEIFDDQFSVERPDGSNFTLKIRSTKLEDSAMYFCASSEVSDTQYFGPGTRLTVL.